The 12 T cell receptor beta chains listed next were all sequenced from one sample in a study of control samples from healthy donors and cancer patients. Only in-frame clones appear in the TCRdb table, and some are missing; sequencing was by immunoSEQ multiplex PCR. The sample has more than 150,000 clones, roughly 93% seen once. Sample: blood. These receptors were taken from a man aged 50 or older in good health.

V usage is TRBV30 and J usage is TRBJ2-1, with 13 bases lining up with TRBD2. V gave up 3 bases and J gave up 8 bases; unmatched junction bases: 16. This CDR3 has 18 amino acids. Germline-derived CDR1 and CDR2 are GTSNPN and SVGIG (reference sequence). In DNA, the CDR3 is TGTGCCTGGAGGGGGTTGTCGGGACTAGCGGGATTGAACGATGAGCAGTTCTTC. It translates to CAWRGLSGLAGLNDEQFF. Filled out from reference TRBV30 and TRBJ2-1, the complete variable domain reads SQTIHQWPATLVQPVGSPLSLECTVEGTSNPNLYWYRQAAGRGLQLLFYSVGIGQISSEVPQNLSASRPQDRQFILSSKKLLLSDSGFYLCAWRGLSGLAGLNDEQFFGPGTRLTVL.

This rearrangement joins TRBV7-9 to TRBJ1-6; 9 bases match TRBD1. Per germline, CDR1 SEHNR and CDR2 FQNEAQ (reference sequence). Germline trimming cut 5 bases from V and 6 bases from J; bases unmatched to any gene: 11. This CDR3 contains 17 residues. CDR3 coding DNA: TGTGCCAGCAGCCCATTACTCAGGACAGGGGCTAATTCACCCCTCCACTTT. Amino acids: CASSPLLRTGANSPLHF.

This chain joins TRBV5-1 and TRBJ2-3; 14 positions agree with TRBD2. V lost 4 bases, J lost 3 bases, and 13 bases stayed unmatched. Germline V CDR1 and CDR2: SGHRS, YFSETQ. The CDR3 sequence is 19 residues long. Written as DNA, the CDR3 is TGCGCCAGCAGCGACGCCACTGGGACTAGCGGGAGTCGAACAGATACGCAGTATTTT. Translating gives CASSDATGTSGSRTDTQYF. Drawing the rest from reference TRBV5-1 and TRBJ2-3, the complete variable domain is KAGVTQTPRYLIKTRGQQVTLSCSPISGHRSVSWYQQTPGQGLQFLFEYFSETQRNKGNFPGRFSGRQFSNSRSEMNVSTLELGDSALYLCASSDATGTSGSRTDTQYFGPGTRLTVL.

The V call is TRBV6-1, the J call TRBJ1-2, with a weak D call TRBD1 (5 bases). Germline V gene sequence: CDR1 MNHNS, CDR2 SASEGT. The CDR3 has 17 residues. Trimming shortened V by 2 bases and J by 5 bases, and 21 bases separated the two germline ends. The CDR3 here is CASSEYVLGTANYGYTF. The CDR3 DNA sequence: TGTGCCAGCAGTGAATACGTTCTTGGGACTGCCAATTATGGCTACACCTTC.

The J gene is TRBJ2-5, the V gene TRBV11-2; the D gene is possibly TRBD2 (5 bases). CDR3 length: 14 residues. Germline V CDR1 and CDR2: SGHAT, FQNNGV. Trimming stripped 2 bases from V and 3 bases from J, with 10 bases between. DNA of the CDR3: TGTGCCAGCAGCTTATTCCGGGGAAAAGAGACCCAGTACTTC. It encodes CASSLFRGKETQYF. The whole variable domain, remainder taken from reference TRBV11-2 and TRBJ2-5, is EAGVAQSPRYKIIEKRQSVAFWCNPISGHATLYWYQQILGQGPKLLIQFQNNGVVDDSQLPKDRFSAERLKGVDSTLKIQPAKLEDSAVYLCASSLFRGKETQYFGPGTRLLVL.

The chain joins TRBV2 to TRBJ2-6; D is possibly TRBD1 (5 bases). The CDR3 extends over 14 amino acids. CDR1 is SNHLY and CDR2 is FYNNEI in the germline V gene. The ends were cut back, 7 bases at V and 3 bases at J, with 10 bases in the middle. This chain's CDR3 is CASKGARGANVLTF. CDR3 nucleotides: TGTGCCAGCAAAGGGGCGCGTGGGGCCAACGTCCTGACTTTC.

The V gene is TRBV6-4, the J gene TRBJ2-7; 12 nucleotides agree with TRBD2. The germline CDR1 and CDR2 sequences are MRHNA and SNTAGT. The CDR3 loop spans 15 amino acids. With V trimmed by 3 bases and J by 4 bases, 4 bases remained unmatched. The DNA for the CDR3 is TGTGCCAGCAGTGAGGAGGGGACTAGCGGGTACGAGCAGTACTTC. It yields the protein CASSEEGTSGYEQYF.

This clone was seen a few times. The chain uses TRBV10-3 and TRBJ2-3; 7 bases align to TRBD1. The CDR3 is made up of 15 amino acids. CDR1 is ENHRY and CDR2 is SYGVKD in the germline V gene. V was pared by 8 bases and J by 5 bases, with 13 bases of the junction left unmatched. This chain's CDR3 is CAIGATGKVRDTQYF. Written as DNA, the CDR3 is TGTGCCATCGGAGCGACAGGGAAAGTGCGAGATACGCAGTATTTT.

The V gene is TRBV28, the J gene TRBJ2-3; possible D gene TRBD1, 7 bases. The CDR3 consists of 16 residues. V was shortened by 5 bases and J by 4 bases, with 19 bases between the two germline ends. CDR1 is MDHEN, CDR2 SYDVKM, per germline. The CDR3 DNA reads as TGTGCCAGCAGTCTCCGACAGGGAGGCCGCGCAGATACGCAGTATTTT. Amino acids: CASSLRQGGRADTQYF.

The rearrangement joins TRBV5-1 to TRBJ2-1; D unclear. Germline CDR1 is SGHRS and CDR2 is YFSETQ. Between the trimmed V and J ends, which lost 4 bases and 2 bases, there was a span of 16 bases. The CDR3 sequence is 16 residues long. The CDR3 nucleotides read TGCGCCAGCAGCCTGGCGATGGCGCGAACCTACAATGAGCAGTTCTTC. The encoded protein is CASSLAMARTYNEQFF.

This clone appeared a few times. The rearrangement uses TRBV24-1 and TRBJ2-2, with TRBD1 matching over 7 bases. CDR1 and CDR2 (germline): KGHDR, SFDVKD. The V and J ends lost 3 bases and 6 bases, in that order; junction bases with no gene match: 6. The CDR3 is 15 amino acids. CDR3 bases: TGTGCCACCAGTGATCCGACAGGGCGTCCCGGGGAGCTGTTTTTT. It translates to CATSDPTGRPGELFF.

The chain links TRBV10-2 to TRBJ2-7; 10 bases line up with TRBD1. Germline-derived CDR1 and CDR2 are WSHSY and SAAADI. After removal of 7 bases from V and 3 bases from J, the junction contained 9 bases not matched to a gene. The CDR3 spans 15 residues. CDR3 coding DNA: TGCGCCAGCACCGAGGGGGGGACAGGGGTCTACGAGCAGTACTTC. It is translated as CASTEGGTGVYEQYF.